This T cell receptor beta chain appears in the sequencing data of a study of vaccination effects on CD4 cells after COVID-19. Findings and limits, study-wide: New vaccine-induced clones made up most post-vaccine spike-reactive clones in convalescents. Relatively few convalescent patients took part in the study, which had no early post-infection timepoints.

Sequenced by immunoSEQ multiplex PCR; TCRdb stores in-frame clones only, minus some. The table shows roughly 25,000 clones, with about 76% occurring only once. In the ViraFEST assay, antigen-specific CD4+ clonotypes were identified by expansion after peptide-pool stimulation. The culture ran for approximately 10 days, and then CD4+ T cells were isolated. This individual contracted SARS-CoV-2 between March and December 2020, as verified by PCR. Every well got over 1.5 million PBMC, which were grown with around 10 IU/ml IL-2 and roughly 9.3 ug/ml peptides. Half-medium changes using IL-2 medium occurred on days 3 and 7. In this sample, this clone turned up once. Its matching antigen is unknown. Sequencing was performed on CD4+ T cells from PBMCs cultured with HCoV-NL63 spike peptides, taken before COVID-19 vaccination. The source of this sequence is a human donor who had a prior SARS-CoV-2 infection.

CDR3 in DNA: TGTGCCAGCAGTGTTATGGCTAGCGGGGCCCAAGAGACCCAGTACTTC. It is translated as CASSVMASGAQETQYF. This chain uses TRBV2 with TRBJ2-5, with 9 bases identical to TRBD2. V gave up 4 bases and J gave up 1 base; unmatched junction bases: 7. Germline V lookup: CDR1 SNHLY, CDR2 FYNNEI. This CDR3 is built from 16 residues.